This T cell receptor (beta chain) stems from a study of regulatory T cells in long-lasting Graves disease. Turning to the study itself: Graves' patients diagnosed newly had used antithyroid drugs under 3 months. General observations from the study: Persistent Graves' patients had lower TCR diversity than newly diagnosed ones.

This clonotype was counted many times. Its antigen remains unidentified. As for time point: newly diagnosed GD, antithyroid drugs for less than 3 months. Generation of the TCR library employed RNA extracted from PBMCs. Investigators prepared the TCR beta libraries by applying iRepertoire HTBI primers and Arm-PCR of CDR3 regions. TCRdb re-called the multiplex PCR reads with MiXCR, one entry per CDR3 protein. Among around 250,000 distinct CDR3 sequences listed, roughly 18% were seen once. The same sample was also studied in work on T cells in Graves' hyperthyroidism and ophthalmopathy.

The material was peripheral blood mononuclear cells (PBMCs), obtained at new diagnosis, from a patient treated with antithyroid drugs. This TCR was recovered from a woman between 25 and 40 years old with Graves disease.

The CDR3 sequence: CASSSYGLAGRETQYF. The CDR3 bases are TGTGCCAGCAGCTCTTATGGACTAGCGGGGCGGGAGACCCAGTACTTC. The chain has TRBV6-2 or TRBV6-3 and TRBJ2-5, with 12 bases that match TRBD2. CDR3 length: 16 amino acids. Germline assignment: CDR1 MNHEY and CDR2 SVGEGT. V dropped 6 bases and J dropped 5; count of bases not matched to a gene: 10.